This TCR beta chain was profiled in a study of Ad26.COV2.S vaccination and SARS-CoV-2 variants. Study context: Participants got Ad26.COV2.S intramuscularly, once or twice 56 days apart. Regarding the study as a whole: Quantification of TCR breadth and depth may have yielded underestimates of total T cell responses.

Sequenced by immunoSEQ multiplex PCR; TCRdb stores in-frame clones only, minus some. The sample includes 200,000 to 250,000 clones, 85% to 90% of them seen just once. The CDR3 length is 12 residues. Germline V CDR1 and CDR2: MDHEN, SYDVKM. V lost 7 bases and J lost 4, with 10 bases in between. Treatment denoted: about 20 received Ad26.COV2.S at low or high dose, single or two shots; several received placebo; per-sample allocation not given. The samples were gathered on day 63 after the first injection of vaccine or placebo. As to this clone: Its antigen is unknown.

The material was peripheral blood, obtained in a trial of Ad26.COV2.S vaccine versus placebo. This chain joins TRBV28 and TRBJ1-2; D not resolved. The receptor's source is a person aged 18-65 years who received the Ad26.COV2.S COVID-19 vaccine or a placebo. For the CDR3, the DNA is TGTGCCAGCACCCCGGGCCCCTATGGCTACACCTTC. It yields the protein CASTPGPYGYTF.